Detailed here is one T cell receptor beta chain. The target of this receptor is not known. The library was prepared using 5' RACE. The input for every TCR library was approximately 3,500 ng of total RNA. cDNA was synthesized with SMARTScribe reverse transcriptase in eight separate reactions per sample. During cDNA synthesis, template switching was used to introduce unique molecular identifiers that contained a 6-nucleotide sample barcode. TCRalpha and TCRbeta cDNA was amplified in two nested PCRs of around 15 and 9 cycles, and bead purification was carried out after each PCR. Before amplification, the cDNA was treated with uracil DNA-glycosylase and purified using the QIAquick PCR purification kit. The second PCR added Illumina TruSeq-compatible adapters along with sample-specific barcodes. Library quality and concentration were checked on TapeStation and Qubit, and libraries were pooled at around 5 ng each. Pooled libraries were sequenced on an Illumina HiSeq2500 single-index Rapid Run with 2 x 100 bp reads and custom sequencing primers. The paper's data handling went like this. PCR and sequencing errors were corrected by UMI-based consensus assembly using MiGEC version 1.2.6. MiXCR version 2.1.1 was used for V(D)J alignment, clonotype assembly and CDR3 extraction. Normalisation of gene usage, clonotype sharing and MAIT/NKT TCR abundance was achieved by analysing the top 1000, 10 000 and 20 000 clonotypes per sample. Diversity was computed as the inverse Simpson index with the vegan R package after downsampling to 27 000 UMIs. Paired Mann-Whitney U tests were applied to discordant twin pairs, and Benjamini-Hochberg correction was used for multiple testing. One entry per CDR3 protein sequence results from the TCRdb reprocessing of the reads, with DNA left out. The V and J calls come from TCRdb's annotation, not from the publication. The sample's clone listing holds about 330,000 distinct CDR3 sequences. The ten largest clones represent under 2.5% of the sample.

These data originate in a study of monozygotic twins with inflammatory bowel disease (dated by TCRdb to between 2019 and 2020). Regarding the complete study: The full study comprised some 30 monozygotic twin pairs: nine German pairs (four IBD-concordant, five IBD-discordant) and 19 IBD-discordant Danish pairs. Each individual had, on average, about 151 000 unique TCRalpha sequences and 181 000 unique TCRbeta sequences available for analysis. Disease-associated traits were sought mainly through comparisons between IBD patients and their genetically identical healthy co-twins within discordant pairs.

From each donor, a roughly 2.7 ml peripheral blood sample was collected into PAXgene tubes and kept at -80 degrees C. Without T cell sorting, total RNA was isolated from whole blood using the PAXgene blood miRNA kit on an automated QIAcube. Deep TCRalpha and TCRbeta repertoire profiling with unique molecular barcoding was performed on peripheral blood of monozygotic twin pairs concordant or discordant for inflammatory bowel disease. For every twin pair, smoking habits were documented, and each individual was categorised as a current, former or never smoker. On the study overall, not on this receptor specifically: Repertoire similarity did not differ between concordant and discordant twins, which could be due to limited statistical power. The analysis was unable to tell different T cell subtypes apart. Because patients received different immunosuppressive treatments, the repertoires may have picked up extra background noise and variability between individuals. No single strong signal or clonotype linked to IBD turned up in the results, so the idea that one exists was not supported. TCRbeta repertoire diversity, by inverse Simpson index, was decreased in IBD patients compared with their healthy co-twins. IBD patients shared fewer clonotypes with other individuals than healthy twins did, most markedly in patients showing signs of disease activity.

The germline V gene sets CDR1 to MNHEY and CDR2 to SVGAGI. The CDR3 measures 13 amino acids from cysteine to phenylalanine. No DNA appears here. The sequence links TRBV6-5 to TRBJ1-5; the D call of TRBD1 rests on TCRdb alone, since no DNA is present to check it. The receptor comes from a human donor with ulcerative colitis or Crohn's disease, or a healthy co-twin of an affected twin (not recorded which). The sequenced sample consisted of blood. CDR3 reads: CASSRQIGQPQHF.